The next 18 T cell receptor beta chains were all read from a single sample in a study of PD-L1 blockade in urothelial cancer. Assay: immunoSEQ multiplex PCR; the TCRdb copy retains only in-frame clones and omits some. This table holds about 45,000 clones, around 88% found once. Source: PBMCs, taken around atezolizumab (anti-PD-L1) treatment. The receptor source for this set is a man at least 80 years old with urothelial cancer.

V usage is TRBV30 and J usage is TRBJ1-1, with a weak D call TRBD1 (6 bases). The germline V gene encodes CDR1 GTSNPN and CDR2 SVGIG (reference sequence). V was clipped by 3 bases and J by 4 bases, with 18 bases between them. This CDR3 comprises 15 residues. CDR3 in DNA: TGTGCCTGGAGGACGATCAAGGGGGTATTCACTGAAGCTTTCTTT. As protein: CAWRTIKGVFTEAFF.

The chain combines TRBV19 with TRBJ1-5, with 8 bases matching TRBD1. Germline assignment: CDR1 LNHDA and CDR2 SQIVND (reference sequence). Trimming cost V 10 bases and J 0 bases; bases outside gene matches: 20. This CDR3 has 19 residues. The CDR3 DNA is TGTGCCACTACCGGAAGCCCGGACAGGGTCATTTTTAGCAATCAGCCCCAGCATTTT. This codes for CATTGSPDRVIFSNQPQHF.

V usage is TRBV5-6 and J usage is TRBJ1-1; the D gene is possibly TRBD1 (5 bases). The CDR3 consists of 13 residues. From germline, CDR1 is SGHDT and CDR2 YYEEEE. Trimming stripped 1 base from V and 3 bases from J, with 7 bases between. CDR3 nucleotide sequence: TGTGCCAGCAGCTTGACGGGGGACACTGAAGCTTTCTTT. As protein: CASSLTGDTEAFF.

There are a few counts of this clone. The chain uses TRBV2 and TRBJ2-1; D remains unclear. V was shortened by 11 bases and J by 3 bases, with 11 bases between the two germline ends. The CDR3 has 12 residues. Germline values: CDR1 SNHLY, CDR2 FYNNEI. The CDR3 region is CAGSYSYNEQFF. For the CDR3, the DNA is TGTGCCGGATCCTACAGCTACAATGAGCAGTTCTTC.

This clone turned up a few times. The chain carries TRBV20-1 and TRBJ1-2; D not resolved. The V gene's germline CDR1 is DFQATT and CDR2 SNEGSKA (reference sequence). The CDR3 sequence is 10 residues long. V was pared by 6 bases and J by 1 base, with 3 bases between. CDR3 DNA: TGCAGTGCCGGTAACTATGGCTACACCTTC. This encodes CSAGNYGYTF.

The V and J genes are TRBV7-7 and TRBJ2-5; D is possibly TRBD1 (5 bases). The CDR3 covers 14 residues. The ends were cut back, 0 bases at V and 4 bases at J, with 9 bases in the middle. The germline V gene encodes CDR1 SSHAT and CDR2 FNYEAQ (reference sequence). The CDR3 DNA sequence: TGTGCCAGCAGCTTAGCGGGAAGGGGAGAGACCCAGTACTTC. Amino acids: CASSLAGRGETQYF.

V usage is TRBV7-9 and J usage is TRBJ1-2; possibly TRBD1 for D (5 bases). The CDR3 is made up of 16 amino acids. Trimming took off 1 base at V and 4 bases at J, with 16 bases between the two ends. Germline V gene data show CDR1 as SEHNR and CDR2 as FQNEAQ (reference sequence). Written as DNA, the CDR3 is TGTGCCAGCAGCTTAGTAGGTGAAAACAGGATCTATGGCTACACCTTC. Protein sequence: CASSLVGENRIYGYTF.

The chain links TRBV5-1 to TRBJ1-1; D might be TRBD1 (5 bases). From germline, CDR1 is SGHRS and CDR2 YFSETQ. Trimming removed 0 bases from V and 1 base from J, with 10 bases in between. CDR3 length equals 15 residues. CDR3 sequence: CASSLGAGSNTEAFF. CDR3 sequence (DNA): TGCGCCAGCAGCTTGGGGGCAGGGTCGAACACTGAAGCTTTCTTT.

The V call is TRBV30, the J call TRBJ1-5; TRBD1 agrees at 9 bases. The CDR3 totals 16 residues. Trimming took 0 bases from V and 4 from J; bases not matched to a gene: 7. The germline V gene encodes CDR1 GTSNPN and CDR2 SVGIG (reference sequence). CDR3 region: CAWSVRTGALNQPQHF. The CDR3 DNA reads as TGTGCCTGGAGTGTACGGACAGGGGCGTTAAATCAGCCCCAGCATTTT.

The rearrangement joins TRBV19 to TRBJ1-4; tentative D call: TRBD1 (6 bases). The germline CDR1 and CDR2 sequences are LNHDA and SQIVND (reference sequence). The CDR3 runs to 16 residues. Trimming pared 5 bases from V and 0 bases from J, leaving 13 bases between. This chain's CDR3 is CASSPEGVPTNEKLFF. In nucleotides, the CDR3 is TGTGCCAGTAGTCCTGAGGGGGTGCCAACTAATGAAAAACTGTTTTTT.

V gene TRBV2 combines with J gene TRBJ2-1; TRBD2 is a possible D gene (6 bases). Trimming removed 2 bases at V and 4 bases at J, with 12 bases between. CDR1 is SNHLY, CDR2 FYNNEI, per germline. The CDR3 is 15 residues long. The CDR3 loop is CASSEMVGGYNEQFF. DNA for the CDR3: TGTGCCAGCAGTGAAATGGTGGGAGGTTACAATGAGCAGTTCTTC. Looking up the rest from reference TRBV2 and TRBJ2-1 gives the full variable domain: EPEVTQTPSHQVTQMGQEVILRCVPISNHLYFYWYRQILGQKVEFLVSFYNNEISEKSEIFDDQFSVERPDGSNFTLKIRSTKLEDSAMYFCASSEMVGGYNEQFFGPGTRLTVL.

CDR3 protein: CASSIGGQRGTQYF. For the CDR3, the DNA is TGTGCCAGTAGTATAGGGGGGCAGAGGGGGACCCAGTACTTC. The chain has TRBV19 and TRBJ2-5, with a weak D call TRBD1 (6 bases). Germline V gene sequence: CDR1 LNHDA, CDR2 SQIVND (reference sequence). Trimming took 1 base from V and 7 from J, leaving 13 bases between them. This CDR3 comprises 14 residues.

The chain recombines TRBV7-9 with TRBJ2-2; D remains ambiguous. Between the trimmed V and J ends, which lost 1 base and 2 bases, there was a span of 8 bases. The CDR3 spans 15 residues. Germline loops: CDR1 SEHNR, CDR2 FQNEAQ (reference sequence). The CDR3 DNA reads TGTGCCAGCAGCTTAGGTCTGTCCAACACCGGGGAGCTGTTTTTT. It specifies CASSLGLSNTGELFF. The whole variable domain, filled in from reference TRBV7-9 and TRBJ2-2, reads DTGVSQNPRHKITKRGQNVTFRCDPISEHNRLYWYRQTLGQGPEFLTYFQNEAQLEKSRLLSDRFSAERPKGSFSTLEIQRTEQGDSAMYLCASSLGLSNTGELFFGEGSRLTVL.

J is TRBJ2-3 and V is TRBV5-4, with D perhaps matching TRBD2 (6 bases). Trimming stripped 4 bases from V and 8 bases from J, with 23 bases between. The CDR3 has 16 residues. The germline V gene has CDR1 SGHNT and CDR2 YYREEE (reference sequence). In nucleotides, the CDR3 is TGTGCCAGCAGCCCCCCCTCGGGAGTACTTCCCCGTACGCAGTATTTT. Translation: CASSPPSGVLPRTQYF.

The chain has TRBV28 and TRBJ2-7; 7 bases agree with TRBD1. Germline loops: CDR1 MDHEN, CDR2 SYDVKM. The CDR3 length is 14 residues. After removal of 5 bases from V and 7 bases from J, the junction contained 11 bases not matched to a gene. In nucleotides, the CDR3 is TGTGCCAGCAGTAGGGGGCCTGACCGCCTAGAGCAGTACTTC. Translating gives CASSRGPDRLEQYF.

This clone was seen more than once but under ten times. The chain joins TRBV13 to TRBJ1-2; 8 nucleotides agree with TRBD1. The CDR3 is made up of 18 amino acids. CDR1 and CDR2 from the germline V gene are PRHDT and FYEKMQ (reference sequence). V trimming: 5 bases; J trimming: 2 bases; junction bases outside the gene matches: 16. The CDR3 DNA sequence: TGTGCCAGCAGCATAACGGGACAGGTTCCCCTGGGCAACTATGGCTACACCTTC. It yields the protein CASSITGQVPLGNYGYTF.

This clone was detected only once. V usage is TRBV6-1 and J usage is TRBJ2-1, with D possibly TRBD2 on 6 matching bases. Germline V gene sequence: CDR1 MNHNS, CDR2 SASEGT. CDR3 length: 15 amino acids. With 0 bases removed from V and 7 bases from J, the gap between germline ends came to 13 bases. CDR3 loop: CASSEAWEVPNEQFF. The DNA of the CDR3 is TGTGCCAGCAGTGAAGCGTGGGAGGTTCCTAATGAGCAGTTCTTC.

This chain uses TRBV20-1 with TRBJ1-2; D gene ambiguous. Trimming cost V 4 bases and J 2 bases, with 5 bases left between them. Germline values: CDR1 DFQATT, CDR2 SNEGSKA (reference sequence). The CDR3 consists of 11 residues. The CDR3 loop is CSAIRNYGYTF. The CDR3 bases are TGCAGTGCTATACGGAACTATGGCTACACCTTC.